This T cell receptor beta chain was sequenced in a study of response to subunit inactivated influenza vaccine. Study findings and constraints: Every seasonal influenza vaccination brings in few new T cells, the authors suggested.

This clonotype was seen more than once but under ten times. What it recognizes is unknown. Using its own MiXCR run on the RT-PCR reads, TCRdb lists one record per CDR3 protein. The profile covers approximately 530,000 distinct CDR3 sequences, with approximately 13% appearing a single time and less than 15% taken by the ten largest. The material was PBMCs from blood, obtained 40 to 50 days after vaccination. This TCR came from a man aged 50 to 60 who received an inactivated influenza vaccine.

The CDR3 coding sequence is TGCAGCGTCTATAGCGGAGTGGATAGGAATGAGCAGTTCTTC. The encoded protein is CSVYSGVDRNEQFF. V and J are TRBV29-1 and TRBJ2-1, with TRBD2 as a possible D gene (6 bases). CDR1 is SQVTM, CDR2 ANQGSEA, per germline. The CDR3 sequence is 14 residues long. The germline V and J ends were trimmed by 6 bases and 7 bases, with 19 bases remaining between them.